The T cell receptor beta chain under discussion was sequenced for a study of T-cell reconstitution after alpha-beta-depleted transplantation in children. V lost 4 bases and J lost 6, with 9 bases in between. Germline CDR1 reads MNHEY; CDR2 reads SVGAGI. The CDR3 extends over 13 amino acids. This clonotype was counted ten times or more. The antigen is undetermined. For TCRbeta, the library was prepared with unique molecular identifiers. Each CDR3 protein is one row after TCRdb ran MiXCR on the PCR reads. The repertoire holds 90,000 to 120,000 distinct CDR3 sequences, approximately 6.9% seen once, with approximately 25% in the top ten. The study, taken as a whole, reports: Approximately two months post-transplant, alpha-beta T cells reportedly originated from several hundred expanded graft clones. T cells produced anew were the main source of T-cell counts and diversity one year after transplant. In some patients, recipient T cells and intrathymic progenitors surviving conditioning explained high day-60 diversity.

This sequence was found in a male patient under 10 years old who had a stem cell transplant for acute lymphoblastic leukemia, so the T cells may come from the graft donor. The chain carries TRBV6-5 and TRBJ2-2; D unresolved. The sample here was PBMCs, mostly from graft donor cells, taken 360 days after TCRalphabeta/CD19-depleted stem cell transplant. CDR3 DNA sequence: TGTGCCAGCAGTTCAGAAATCGCCGGGGAGCTGTTTTTT. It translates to CASSSEIAGELFF.